The T cell receptor (beta chain) under discussion was sequenced for a study of blood T cell repertoires in COVID-19. The overall study: COVID-19 samples, acute and convalescent, were from the United States, Italy and Spain.

Original processing notes: Reference gene primer amplification yielded estimated nucleated cell counts. Method: immunoSEQ multiplex PCR; TCRdb's copy keeps in-frame clones and lacks some. The DNA was the basis for D and trimming; V, J and clone size are from that table. Seen here are around 51,000 clones, just over 90% observed once, and the top ten hold under 6.5%. Trimming pared 3 bases from V and 2 bases from J, leaving 8 bases between. The germline V gene has CDR1 SGHAT and CDR2 FQNNGV. The length of the CDR3 is 13 residues. Sequenced: peripheral blood. This clonotype was sampled from a man aged 65 to 85 with acute or convalescent COVID-19. V and J are TRBV11-2 and TRBJ2-7, with D perhaps TRBD1 (6 bases). The CDR3 nucleotides are TGTGCCAGCAGCTTTAACAGGGCCTACGAGCAGTACTTC. This gives the protein CASSFNRAYEQYF.